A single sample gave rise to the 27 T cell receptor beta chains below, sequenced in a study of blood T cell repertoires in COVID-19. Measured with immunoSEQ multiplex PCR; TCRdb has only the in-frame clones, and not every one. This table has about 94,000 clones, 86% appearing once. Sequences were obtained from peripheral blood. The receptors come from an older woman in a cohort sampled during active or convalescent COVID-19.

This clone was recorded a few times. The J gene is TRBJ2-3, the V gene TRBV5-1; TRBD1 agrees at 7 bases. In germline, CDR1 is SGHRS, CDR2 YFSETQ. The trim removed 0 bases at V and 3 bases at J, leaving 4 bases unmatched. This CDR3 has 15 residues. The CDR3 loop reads CASSLVAGGTDTQYF. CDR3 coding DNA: TGCGCCAGCAGCTTGGTGGCAGGGGGAACAGATACGCAGTATTTT.

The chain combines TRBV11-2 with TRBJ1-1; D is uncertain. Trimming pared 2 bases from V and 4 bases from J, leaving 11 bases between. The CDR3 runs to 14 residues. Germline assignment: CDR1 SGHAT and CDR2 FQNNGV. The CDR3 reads CASSLNGRSTEAFF. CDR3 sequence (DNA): TGTGCCAGCAGCTTAAATGGGAGGAGCACTGAAGCTTTCTTT.

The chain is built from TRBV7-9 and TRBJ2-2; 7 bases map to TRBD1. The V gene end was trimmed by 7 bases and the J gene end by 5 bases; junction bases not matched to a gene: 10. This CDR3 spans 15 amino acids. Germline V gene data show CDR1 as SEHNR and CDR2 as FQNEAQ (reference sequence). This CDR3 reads CASNPADRTTGELFF. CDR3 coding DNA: TGTGCCAGCAACCCTGCGGACAGGACGACCGGGGAGCTGTTTTTT.

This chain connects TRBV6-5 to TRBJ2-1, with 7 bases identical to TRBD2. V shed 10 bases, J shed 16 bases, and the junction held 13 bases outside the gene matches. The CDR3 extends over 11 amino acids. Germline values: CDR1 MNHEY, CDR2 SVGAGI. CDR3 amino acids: CATIGLVVVFF. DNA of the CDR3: TGTGCCACCATTGGACTAGTTGTTGTCTTCTTC.

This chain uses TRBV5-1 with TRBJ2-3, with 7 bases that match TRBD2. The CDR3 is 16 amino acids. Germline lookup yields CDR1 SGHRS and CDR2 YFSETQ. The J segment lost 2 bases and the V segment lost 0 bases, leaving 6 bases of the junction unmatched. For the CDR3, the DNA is TGCGCCAGCAGCTTGGCCGGGCGGGGGTACACAGATACGCAGTATTTT. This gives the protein CASSLAGRGYTDTQYF.

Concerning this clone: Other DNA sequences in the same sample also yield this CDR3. The CDR3: CASSPRQGYMNTEAFF. In DNA, the CDR3 is TGTGCCAGCAGCCCTCGACAGGGCTACATGAACACTGAAGCTTTCTTT. The genes are TRBV3-1 (or the pseudogene TRBV3-2) and TRBJ1-1; 7 bases agree with TRBD1. Germline CDR1 LGHDT, CDR2 YNNKEL (reference sequence). The trim removed 4 bases at V and 0 bases at J, leaving 8 bases unmatched. This CDR3 has 16 amino acids.

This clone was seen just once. The CDR3 spells CASSDEGQGKNIQYF. In nucleotides, the CDR3 is TGTGCCAGCAGCGACGAGGGACAGGGCAAAAACATTCAGTACTTC. V is TRBV7-9 and J is TRBJ2-4; 9 bases line up with TRBD1. Germline loops: CDR1 SEHNR, CDR2 FQNEAQ (reference sequence). This CDR3 comprises 15 residues. V shed 5 bases and J 3 bases; nucleotides not matched to a gene: 5.

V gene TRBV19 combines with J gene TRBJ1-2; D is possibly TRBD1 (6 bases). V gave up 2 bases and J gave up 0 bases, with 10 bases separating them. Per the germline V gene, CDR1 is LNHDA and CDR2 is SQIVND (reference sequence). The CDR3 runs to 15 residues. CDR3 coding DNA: TGTGCCAGTAGTATACAGGGGCTTGCTAACTATGGCTACACCTTC. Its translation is CASSIQGLANYGYTF.

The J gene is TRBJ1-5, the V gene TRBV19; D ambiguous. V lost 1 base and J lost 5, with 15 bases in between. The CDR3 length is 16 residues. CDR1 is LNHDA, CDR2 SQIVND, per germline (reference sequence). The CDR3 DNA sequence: TGTGCCAGTAGTATAGCTCCCGCAGGAAGGCATCAGCCCCAGCATTTT. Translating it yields CASSIAPAGRHQPQHF.

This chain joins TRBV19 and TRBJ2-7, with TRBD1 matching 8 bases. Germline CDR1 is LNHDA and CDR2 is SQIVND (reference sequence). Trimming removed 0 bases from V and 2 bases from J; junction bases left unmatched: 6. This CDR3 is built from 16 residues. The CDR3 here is CASSIDGQGAAYEQYF. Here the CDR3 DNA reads TGTGCCAGTAGTATAGATGGCCAGGGGGCCGCCTACGAGCAGTACTTC.

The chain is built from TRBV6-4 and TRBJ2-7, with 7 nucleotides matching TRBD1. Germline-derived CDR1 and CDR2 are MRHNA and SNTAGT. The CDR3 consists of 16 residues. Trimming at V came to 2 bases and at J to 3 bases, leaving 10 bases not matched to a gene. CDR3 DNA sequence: TGTGCCAGCAGTGACACCGGGACAGCGGACTTCTACGAGCAGTACTTC. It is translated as CASSDTGTADFYEQYF.

CDR3 protein: CASSSLAGSFSYNEQFF. The CDR3 DNA follows: TGTGCCAGCAGTTCCTTAGCGGGATCCTTTTCCTACAATGAGCAGTTCTTC. This sequence joins TRBV27 and TRBJ2-1; TRBD2 aligns across 8 bases. This CDR3 comprises 17 residues. The germline V gene has CDR1 MNHEY and CDR2 SMNVEV (reference sequence). J was trimmed by 1 base and V by 4 bases; bases with no gene match: 9.

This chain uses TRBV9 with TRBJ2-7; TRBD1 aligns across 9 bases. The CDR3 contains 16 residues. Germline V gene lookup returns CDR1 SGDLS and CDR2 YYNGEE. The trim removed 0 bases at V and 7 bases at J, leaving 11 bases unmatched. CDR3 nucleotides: TGTGCCAGCAGCGTAGATAGGGGACAGGGACCACGAGAGCAGTACTTC. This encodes CASSVDRGQGPREQYF.

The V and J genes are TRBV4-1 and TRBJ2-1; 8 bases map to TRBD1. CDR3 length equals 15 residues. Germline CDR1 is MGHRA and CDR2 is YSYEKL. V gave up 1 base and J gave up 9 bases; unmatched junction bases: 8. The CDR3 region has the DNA TGCGCCAGCAGCCAAGCCTCCGGACAGGGTACTGAGCAGTTCTTC. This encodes CASSQASGQGTEQFF.

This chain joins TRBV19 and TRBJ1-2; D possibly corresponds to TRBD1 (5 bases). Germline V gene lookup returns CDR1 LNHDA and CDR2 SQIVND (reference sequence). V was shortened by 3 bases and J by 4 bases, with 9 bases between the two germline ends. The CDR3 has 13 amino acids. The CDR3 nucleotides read TGTGCCAGTAGTATTCTCGACAGCTATGGCTACACCTTC. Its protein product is CASSILDSYGYTF.

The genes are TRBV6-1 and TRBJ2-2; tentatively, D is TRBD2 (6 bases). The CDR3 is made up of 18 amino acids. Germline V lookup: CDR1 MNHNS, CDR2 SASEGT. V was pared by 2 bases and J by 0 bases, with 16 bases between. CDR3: CASSERGGGGSNTGELFF. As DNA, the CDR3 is TGTGCCAGCAGTGAAAGGGGTGGAGGAGGGTCGAACACCGGGGAGCTGTTTTTT.

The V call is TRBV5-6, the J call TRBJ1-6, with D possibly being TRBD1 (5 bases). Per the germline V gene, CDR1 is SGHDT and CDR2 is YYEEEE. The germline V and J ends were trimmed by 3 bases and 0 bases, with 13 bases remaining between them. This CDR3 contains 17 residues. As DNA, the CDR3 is TGTGCCAGCAGCTCTCCGGGGGGACTCTCCTATAATTCACCCCTCCACTTT. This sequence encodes CASSSPGGLSYNSPLHF.

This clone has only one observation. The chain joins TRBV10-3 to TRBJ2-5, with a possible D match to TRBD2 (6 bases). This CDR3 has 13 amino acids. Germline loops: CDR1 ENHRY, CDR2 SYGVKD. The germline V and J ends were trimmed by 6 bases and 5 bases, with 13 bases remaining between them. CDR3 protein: CAISPGSGETQYF. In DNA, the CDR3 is TGTGCCATCAGCCCGGGAAGCGGGGAGACCCAGTACTTC.

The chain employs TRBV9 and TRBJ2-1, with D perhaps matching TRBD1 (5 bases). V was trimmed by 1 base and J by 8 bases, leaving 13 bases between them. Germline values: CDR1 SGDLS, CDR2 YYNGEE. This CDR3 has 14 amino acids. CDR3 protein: CASSVFVVGDEQFF. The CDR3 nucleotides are TGTGCCAGCAGCGTATTTGTTGTAGGGGATGAGCAGTTCTTC.

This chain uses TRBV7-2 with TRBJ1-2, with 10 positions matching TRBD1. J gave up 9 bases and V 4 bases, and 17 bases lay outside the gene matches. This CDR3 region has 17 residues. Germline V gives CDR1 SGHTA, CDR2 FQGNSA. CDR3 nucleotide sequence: TGTGCCAGCAGCTCCCAATCAACCGGGACAGGGGCCGGTCGCTACACCTTC. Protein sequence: CASSSQSTGTGAGRYTF. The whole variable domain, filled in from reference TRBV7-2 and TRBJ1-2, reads GAGVSQSPSNKVTEKGKDVELRCDPISGHTALYWYRQSLGQGLEFLIYFQGNSAPDKSGLPSDRFSAERTGGSVSTLTIQRTQQEDSAVYLCASSSQSTGTGAGRYTFGSGTRLTVV.

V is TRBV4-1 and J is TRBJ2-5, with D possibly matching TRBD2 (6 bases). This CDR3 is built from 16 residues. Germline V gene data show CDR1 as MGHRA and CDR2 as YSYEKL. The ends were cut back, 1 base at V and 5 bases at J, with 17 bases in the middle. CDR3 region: CASSQVGQGLRETQYF. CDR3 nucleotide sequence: TGCGCCAGCAGCCAAGTTGGGCAGGGACTCCGGGAGACCCAGTACTTC.

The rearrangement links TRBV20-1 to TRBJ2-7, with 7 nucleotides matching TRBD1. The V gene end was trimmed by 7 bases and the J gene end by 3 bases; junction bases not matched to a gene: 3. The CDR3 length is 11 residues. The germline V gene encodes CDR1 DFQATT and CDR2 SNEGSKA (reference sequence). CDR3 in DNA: TGCAGTGTTGGACAGGACTACGAGCAGTACTTC. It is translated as CSVGQDYEQYF.

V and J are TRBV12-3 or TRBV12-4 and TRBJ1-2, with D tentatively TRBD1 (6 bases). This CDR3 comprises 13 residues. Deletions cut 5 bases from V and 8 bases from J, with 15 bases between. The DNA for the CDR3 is TGTGCCAGCAGTACCGGACAGTCCTTCGGCTACACCTTC. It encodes CASSTGQSFGYTF.

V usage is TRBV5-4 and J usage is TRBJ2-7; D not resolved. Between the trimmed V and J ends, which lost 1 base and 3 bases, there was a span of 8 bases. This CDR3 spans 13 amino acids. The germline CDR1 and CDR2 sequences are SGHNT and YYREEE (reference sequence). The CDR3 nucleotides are TGTGCCAGCAGCTTGACACCAGGCTACGAGCAGTACTTC. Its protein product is CASSLTPGYEQYF.

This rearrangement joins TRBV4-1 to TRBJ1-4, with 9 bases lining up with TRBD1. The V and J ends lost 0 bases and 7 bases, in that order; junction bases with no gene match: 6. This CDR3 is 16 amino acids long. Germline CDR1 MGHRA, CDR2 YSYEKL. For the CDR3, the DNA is TGCGCCAGCAGCCAAGATGGACAGGGGAGTGGTGAAAAACTGTTTTTT. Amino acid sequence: CASSQDGQGSGEKLFF.

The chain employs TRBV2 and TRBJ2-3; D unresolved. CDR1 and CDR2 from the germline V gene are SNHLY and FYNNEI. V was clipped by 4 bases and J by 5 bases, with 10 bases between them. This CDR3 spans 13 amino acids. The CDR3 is CASSAEQIDTQYF. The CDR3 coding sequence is TGTGCCAGCAGTGCCGAACAGATAGATACGCAGTATTTT. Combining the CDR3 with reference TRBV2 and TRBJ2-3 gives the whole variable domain EPEVTQTPSHQVTQMGQEVILRCVPISNHLYFYWYRQILGQKVEFLVSFYNNEISEKSEIFDDQFSVERPDGSNFTLKIRSTKLEDSAMYFCASSAEQIDTQYFGPGTRLTVL.

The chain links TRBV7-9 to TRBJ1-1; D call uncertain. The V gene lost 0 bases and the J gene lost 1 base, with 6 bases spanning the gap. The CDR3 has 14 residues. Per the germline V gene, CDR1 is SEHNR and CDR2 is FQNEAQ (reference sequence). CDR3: CASSLAARNTEAFF. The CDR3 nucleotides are TGTGCCAGCAGCTTAGCTGCTAGGAACACTGAAGCTTTCTTT.